This TCR beta chain appears in the sequencing data of a study of T cell clones after liver transplantation. Looking at the study overall: Liver transplant recipients had immunosuppression withdrawal attempted within 2 years. Draws occurred before transplant, before withdrawal, and after complete or failed withdrawal. Post-transplant blood was tracked for graft-donor-reactive T cell clones identified in a pre-transplant mixed lymphocyte reaction.

This CDR3 region has 15 residues. The germline V and J ends were trimmed by 1 base and 8 bases, with 19 bases remaining between them. The germline V gene has CDR1 SGDLS and CDR2 YYNGEE. Method: immunoSEQ multiplex PCR; TCRdb's copy keeps in-frame clones and lacks some. This sample yields roughly 100,000 clones, of which roughly 80% are seen a single time; roughly 0.9% belongs to the top ten. This clonotype originated in a human donor who received a liver transplant. The sequenced sample was CD4+ T cells from blood, obtained before liver transplant. V is TRBV9 and J is TRBJ2-7, with D perhaps matching TRBD2 (5 bases). CDR3 amino acids: CASSVKVGIPTKQYF. CDR3 bases: TGTGCCAGCAGCGTAAAAGTCGGGATACCTACGAAGCAGTACTTC. The full variable domain, completed using reference TRBV9 and TRBJ2-7, is DSGVTQTPKHLITATGQRVTLRCSPRSGDLSVYWYQQSLDQGLQFLIQYYNGEERAKGNILERFSAQQFPDLHSELNLSSLELGDSALYFCASSVKVGIPTKQYFGPGTRLTVT.